This T cell receptor (beta chain) was observed in a study of blood T cell repertoires in COVID-19 (dated by TCRdb to the early 2020s). Notes on the research overall: Samples from collaborators originated in the United States, Italy and Spain and spanned both the acute and convalescent phases of COVID-19. A de-identified subject ID, COVID-19 status, age in years and sex were almost always included in the sample metadata. Where available, HLA class I and class II types were obtained from metadata supplied by the sample provider rather than from assay-based typing. Subjects who had been exposed to COVID-19, were actively infected with it, or had recovered from it provided the deeply sampled blood TCRbeta repertoires that made up the dataset. The prospective study material was composed of cDNA or gDNA derived from T cells, B-cell-depleted T cells, or PBMCs. A freely available public database, intended as a resource for researchers studying the immune response to SARS-CoV-2, is where the repertoires were released. The samples were drawn from two sources: the first 160 participants of the ongoing ImmuneRACE study, and 950 to 1,500 subjects contributed by 6 global collaborators.

Overall study outcomes, separate from this receptor: Clinical and demographic metadata were provided uncurated, with the amount varying by source and participant.

Participants in the prospective study were aged about 18 to 95 years, lived in 20 to 25 United States geographic areas, and enrolled through a virtual design. To assign participants to cohorts, the prospective study relied on clinical history that participants themselves reported in a screening survey and a study questionnaire. Recovered participants in ImmuneRACE Cohort 3 were defined by two consecutive negative NP/OP PCR tests, clearance by a healthcare professional, or resolution of symptoms. In the prospective study, whole blood, serum and a nasopharyngeal or oropharyngeal swab were collected from each participant by mobile phlebotomists. Over an approximately two-month period, participants in the prospective study had the option of providing additional blood draws and questionnaires. Before DNA extraction, blood samples from the prospective study were shipped at room temperature or frozen.

The immunoSEQ Assay, a bias-controlled multiplex PCR, was used to amplify TCRbeta CDR3 regions from genomic DNA. The study's processing was this. The number of nucleated cells in each sample was estimated by amplification of reference gene primers within the assay. Sequence reads were collapsed and filtered to measure the absolute abundance of every unique TCRbeta CDR3 rearrangement. For each sample, productive Simpson clonality was calculated as the square root of Simpson's diversity index across productive rearrangements. The immuneACCESS repertoire file appears here via TCRdb, limited to in-frame rearrangements. These files lack a portion of the clones; in checked studies, under half of the deficit traces to unresolved V genes, and the cause of the others is not known. Clonal size and the V and J genes are those of that table, whereas D and trimming came from the DNA. The sample includes 290,000 or so clones, with 90% observed a single time. In total, the top ten clones hold 0.95% to 1.2% of the sample.

Of note for this clone: Its antigen target is currently unknown. One junction end disagrees with the germline gene, perhaps due to a read error.

The CDR3 covers 18 residues, taking in both the cysteine and the phenylalanine. The CDR3 DNA has 54 bases and is translated from base 1. The germline V gene encodes CDR1 SGHTA and CDR2 FQGNSA. Specimen: PBMCs or T cells enriched from blood (not recorded which). This receptor was obtained from a woman in her 30s who had recovered from COVID-19. The sequence joins TRBV7-2 to TRBJ2-7, and 12 bases in between align with TRBD1. The nucleotide sequence is TGTGCCAGCGCCCCGGGACAGGGGGCGCCTGGACCCTCCCACGAGCAGTACTTC. It is translated as CASAPGQGAPGPSHEQYF.